This TCR beta chain was recovered during a study of blood T cells in healthy people across ages (dated by TCRdb to 2013 to 2016). The study in broad terms: Template switching captured roughly one uniquely barcoded TCR beta cDNA molecule per two T cells in model experiments. To avoid experimental bias, donors of different ages were distributed randomly across sequencing lanes. Four age groups were formed from the donors: young (average roughly 15 years), middle-aged (just under 40), aged (approximately 60) and long-lived (approximately 78). For two donors (one aged 18 to 30 and one aged 80 or older), the study analyzed two additional independent replicas of 1 million unique cDNA reads from the same blood draw. Age-related changes in TCR beta repertoire diversity were measured in the study by deep sequencing normalized with unique cDNA molecular identifiers.

The 35 to 40 donors, aged 6 to 90 years, were systemically healthy Caucasian individuals from Russia. Each donor gave about 9.8 milliliters of peripheral blood, drawn into EDTA-treated Vacutainer tubes. Ficoll-Paque density-gradient centrifugation was used to isolate PBMCs, with at least 7 million per sample. Total RNA, at least 6 micrograms per sample, was extracted from PBMCs with Trizol reagent. The percentages of naive CD45RAhigh/CD27high T cells were determined by flow cytometry on a PBMC aliquot from every donor. The paper as a whole reports these results and caveats: Estimates of total diversity based on one million sequenced T cells were regarded as lower bounds and as underestimates. Compared with the aged group, the long-lived group had more naive CD4+ T cells, fewer expanded clones and increased TCR diversity, suggesting age selection. The percentage of naive T cells measured by flow cytometry correlated strongly with observed TCR beta diversity. Donor CMV infection status was unknown, potentially confounding age-related changes in expanded clonotypes. Because profiling used bulk unsorted PBMCs, naive and antigen-experienced compartments could not be compared conclusively. As age increased, observed TCR beta diversity per million T cells dropped in a roughly linear way, and a significant reduction was already evident by age 40.

Receptor amplification or capture employed 5' RACE. TCRdb records Illumina HiSeq 2500 as the sequencer. A second roughly 6 to 12 cycle PCR used a sample-barcoded 5' primer and a J-beta primer mix. Each TCR beta cDNA molecule received a unique molecular identifier from a template-switch 5' adaptor carrying 12 random nucleotides. Each sample yielded at least 2.5 million CDR3-containing paired-end reads. The Mint cDNA synthesis kit, primed by a TRBC-specific oligonucleotide, was used to synthesize first-strand cDNA from all RNA. After uracil-DNA glycosylase treatment, a first 18-cycle PCR used universal primers M1SS and BC2_uni_R on all cDNA. In the authors' own workflow: Each sample was normalized by randomly selecting 1 million high-quality reads, each carrying a distinct molecular identifier. Reads sharing molecular identifiers were discarded rather than binned into consensus sequences. MiTCR, run with a Q25 quality threshold and the strictest error-elimination algorithm, handled CDR3 identification, clonotype clustering and error correction. Lower-bound total TCR beta diversity was estimated with a nonparametric unseen species model using Euler transformation. Using fastp trimming at Q25 and MiXCR clonotype assembly, TCRdb reanalyzed the public sequencing data and kept in-frame beta chains. Rows merge per CDR3 protein into single entries with the most common DNA and genes. The V and J calls come from TCRdb's annotation, not from the publication. The sample data list about 1,800,000 distinct CDR3 sequences, and approximately 30% of these were observed just once. The ten largest clones represent around 7.7% of the sample.

Details on this clonotype: Its antigen is still unknown. Base qualities were left out, and no much larger clone turns up one base away.

The sequence was collected from a woman in her twenties or thirties in good health. Sequencing used blood.

The bases read TGCAGTGCTAGAGGAGTGACAGGCGGCGAGCAGTACTTC. This sequence encodes CSARGVTGGEQYF. The chain is made from TRBV20-1 and TRBJ2-5, and possibly TRBD1, on 6 matching bases. The DNA end favors TRBJ2-7, so the J call may be wrong. For CDR1 and CDR2, the germline V gene (reference sequence) lists DFQATT and SNEGSKA. The CDR3 goes from the cysteine to the phenylalanine over 13 residues. Here the CDR3 DNA is all that survives: 39 bases in frame from base 1.